This passage covers 13 T cell receptor beta chains from one sample sequenced in a study of OX40 agonist ivuxolimab in advanced cancers. TCRdb's copy holds only in-frame clones and misses some; the assay was immunoSEQ multiplex PCR. This sample has about 120,000 clones, with around 95% found just once. The specimen was CD4+ or CD8+ T cells sorted from blood, collected in a trial of the OX40 agonist ivuxolimab. Source of these receptors: an adult with an advanced solid tumor such as melanoma, head and neck, liver or kidney cancer.

The chain has TRBV7-6 and TRBJ2-1; 8 positions match TRBD2. This CDR3 has 16 residues. V lost 1 base, J lost 4 bases, and 6 bases stayed unmatched. Germline V gene sequence: CDR1 SGHVS, CDR2 FNYEAQ. The CDR3 DNA sequence: TGTGCCAGCAGCTTAGTAGCGGGACTAAATTACAATGAGCAGTTCTTC. This codes for CASSLVAGLNYNEQFF.

This chain links TRBV4-1 with TRBJ2-5; 16 bases are shared with TRBD2. With V trimmed by 1 base and J by 0 bases, 5 bases remained unmatched. Germline lookup yields CDR1 MGHRA and CDR2 YSYEKL. The CDR3 has 19 amino acids. CDR3: CASSQAGLAGGKYQETQYF. The CDR3 DNA is TGCGCCAGCAGCCAAGCGGGACTAGCGGGAGGGAAGTACCAAGAGACCCAGTACTTC.

This clone was recorded only once. The chain is built from TRBV5-1 and TRBJ2-1; TRBD2 might be the D (6 bases). The germline V gene has CDR1 SGHRS and CDR2 YFSETQ. V lost 0 bases and J 8 bases, leaving 12 bases between the germline ends. The CDR3 is 14 amino acids. In DNA form, the CDR3 reads TGCGCCAGCAGCTTGGGCTTGGGAGGCCATGAGCAGTTCTTC. Protein product: CASSLGLGGHEQFF.

The chain employs TRBV5-6 and TRBJ1-3; D may be TRBD1 (5 bases). Germline lookup yields CDR1 SGHDT and CDR2 YYEEEE. V was shortened by 0 bases and J by 0 bases, with 13 bases between the two germline ends. This CDR3 is 17 amino acids long. This CDR3 is CASSLGTGSFSGNTIYF. The CDR3 coding sequence is TGTGCCAGCAGCTTGGGAACAGGCTCTTTCTCTGGAAACACCATATATTTT.

V usage is TRBV9 and J usage is TRBJ2-7; D unresolved. The CDR3 consists of 14 residues. The V gene lost 0 bases and the J gene lost 3 bases, with 10 bases spanning the gap. Germline CDR1 is SGDLS and CDR2 is YYNGEE. The DNA for the CDR3 is TGTGCCAGCAGCGTAGCTCCGACAAACTACGAGCAGTACTTC. The encoded protein is CASSVAPTNYEQYF.

The rearrangement joins TRBV19 to TRBJ1-5, with a tentative D call TRBD1 (6 bases). Germline V gene sequence: CDR1 LNHDA, CDR2 SQIVND (reference sequence). Trimming left V 1 base short and J 4 bases short, with 11 bases between. This CDR3 comprises 15 residues. Here the CDR3 reads CASSIGGAKNQPQHF. Written as DNA, the CDR3 is TGTGCCAGTAGTATAGGGGGGGCGAAGAATCAGCCCCAGCATTTT.

J is TRBJ1-1 and V is TRBV19; 7 positions match TRBD1. This CDR3 is 15 amino acids long. The J segment lost 0 bases and the V segment lost 10 bases, leaving 11 bases of the junction unmatched. CDR1 is LNHDA and CDR2 is SQIVND in the germline V gene (reference sequence). CDR3 amino acids: CATPRGNRLNTEAFF. The CDR3 coding sequence is TGTGCCACACCCAGGGGGAACAGGTTGAACACTGAAGCTTTCTTT.

The chain is built from TRBV2 and TRBJ2-7; D is possibly TRBD2 (7 bases). This CDR3 spans 14 amino acids. From germline, CDR1 is SNHLY and CDR2 FYNNEI. Trimming stripped 6 bases from V and 1 base from J, with 13 bases between. CDR3 coding DNA: TGTGCCAGCAGGGGGGGGGCTGTTTCCTACGAGCAGTACTTC. It codes for CASRGGAVSYEQYF.

This chain connects TRBV7-9 to TRBJ1-1; D gene uncertain. V was shortened by 5 bases and J by 0 bases, with 16 bases between the two germline ends. CDR3 size: 16 residues. CDR1 SEHNR and CDR2 FQNEAQ come from the germline V gene (reference sequence). The CDR3 nucleotides are TGTGCCAGCAGCCCTCCGGCCATGGTGTTGAACACTGAAGCTTTCTTT. This gives the protein CASSPPAMVLNTEAFF. Full variable domain (rest looked up from reference TRBV7-9 and TRBJ1-1): DTGVSQNPRHKITKRGQNVTFRCDPISEHNRLYWYRQTLGQGPEFLTYFQNEAQLEKSRLLSDRFSAERPKGSFSTLEIQRTEQGDSAMYLCASSPPAMVLNTEAFFGQGTRLTVV.

The V and J genes are TRBV6-6 and TRBJ1-1; D unresolved. Trimming left V 5 bases short and J 1 base short, with 17 bases between. The germline CDR1 and CDR2 sequences are MNHNY and SVGAGI (reference sequence). The CDR3 runs 16 residues. The CDR3, as DNA: TGTGCCAGCAGTCGAGGAGGCTGGAGATCGAACACTGAAGCTTTCTTT. It yields the protein CASSRGGWRSNTEAFF.

In this sample, this clone turned up a few times. J is TRBJ1-5 and V is TRBV2; TRBD1 matches 7 bases. Germline CDR1 SNHLY, CDR2 FYNNEI. This CDR3 is built from 12 residues. Germline trimming cut 7 bases from V and 7 bases from J; bases unmatched to any gene: 4. The CDR3: CASTQGSQPQHF. Here the CDR3 DNA reads TGTGCCAGCACACAGGGGTCACAGCCCCAGCATTTT.

This clone is a singleton in its sample. CDR3 DNA: TGTGCCAGCAGCTTAAAGTGGACGCAAGAGACCCAGTACTTC. Amino acids: CASSLKWTQETQYF. V gene TRBV13 combines with J gene TRBJ2-5; D remains ambiguous. Germline CDR1 reads PRHDT; CDR2 reads FYEKMQ (reference sequence). V lost 2 bases and J 2 bases, leaving 9 bases between the germline ends. CDR3 size: 14 residues.

The V gene is TRBV5-1, the J gene TRBJ2-7, with TRBD1 matching over 12 bases. The germline gives CDR1 SGHRS, CDR2 YFSETQ. J was trimmed by 1 base and V by 1 base; bases with no gene match: 3. This CDR3 has 16 amino acids. CDR3 in amino acids: CASSLMGQGASYEQYF. CDR3 nucleotides: TGCGCCAGCAGCTTGATGGGACAGGGGGCGTCCTACGAGCAGTACTTC.